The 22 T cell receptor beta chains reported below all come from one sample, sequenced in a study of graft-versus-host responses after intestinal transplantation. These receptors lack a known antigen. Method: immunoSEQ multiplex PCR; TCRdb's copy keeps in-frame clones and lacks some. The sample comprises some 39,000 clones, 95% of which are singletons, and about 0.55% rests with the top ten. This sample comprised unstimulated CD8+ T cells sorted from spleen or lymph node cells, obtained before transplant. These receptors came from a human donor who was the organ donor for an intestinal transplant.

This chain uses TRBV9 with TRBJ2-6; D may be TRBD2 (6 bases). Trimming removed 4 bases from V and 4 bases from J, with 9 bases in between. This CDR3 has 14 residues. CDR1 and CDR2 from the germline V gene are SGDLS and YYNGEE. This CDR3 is CASSSGDGANVLTF. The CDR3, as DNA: TGTGCCAGCAGCTCGGGGGACGGGGCCAACGTCCTGACTTTC.

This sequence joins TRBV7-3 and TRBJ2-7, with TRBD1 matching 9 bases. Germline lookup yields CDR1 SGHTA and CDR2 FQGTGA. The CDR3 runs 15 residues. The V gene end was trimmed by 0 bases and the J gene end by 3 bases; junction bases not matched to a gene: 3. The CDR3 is CASSLTGTGFYEQYF. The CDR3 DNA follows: TGTGCCAGCAGCTTAACCGGGACAGGGTTCTACGAGCAGTACTTC.

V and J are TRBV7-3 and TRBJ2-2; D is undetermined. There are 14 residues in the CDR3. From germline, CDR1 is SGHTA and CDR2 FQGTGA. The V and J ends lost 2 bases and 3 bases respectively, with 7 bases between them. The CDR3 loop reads CASSLGPYTGELFF. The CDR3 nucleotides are TGTGCCAGCAGCTTAGGGCCGTACACCGGGGAGCTGTTTTTT.

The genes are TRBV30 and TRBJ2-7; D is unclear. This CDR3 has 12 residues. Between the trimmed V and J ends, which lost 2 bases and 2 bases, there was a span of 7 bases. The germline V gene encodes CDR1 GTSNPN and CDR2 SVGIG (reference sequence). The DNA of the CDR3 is TGTGCCTGGAGTAGTCACCCCTACGAGCAGTACTTC. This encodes CAWSSHPYEQYF.

The CDR3 reads CASSEDSPLNQPQHF. As DNA, the CDR3 is TGTGCCAGCAGTGAGGACAGTCCCCTCAATCAGCCCCAGCATTTT. The chain joins TRBV6-6 to TRBJ1-5, with a weak D call TRBD1 (6 bases). The CDR3 contains 15 residues. Trimming pared 5 bases from V and 3 bases from J, leaving 14 bases between. CDR1 and CDR2 (germline): MNHNY, SVGAGI (reference sequence).

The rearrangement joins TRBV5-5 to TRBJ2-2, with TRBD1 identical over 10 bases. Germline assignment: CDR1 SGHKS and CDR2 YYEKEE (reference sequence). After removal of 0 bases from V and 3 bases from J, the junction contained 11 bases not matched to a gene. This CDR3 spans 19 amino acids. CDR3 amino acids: CASSLEGQGPTHDTGELFF. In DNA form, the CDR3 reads TGTGCCAGCAGCTTGGAGGGACAGGGGCCCACCCACGACACCGGGGAGCTGTTTTTT.

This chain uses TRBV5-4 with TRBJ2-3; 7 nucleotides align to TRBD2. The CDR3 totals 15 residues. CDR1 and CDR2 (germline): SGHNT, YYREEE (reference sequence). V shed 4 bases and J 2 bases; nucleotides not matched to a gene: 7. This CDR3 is CASSVWGGTTDTQYF. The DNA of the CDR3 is TGTGCCAGCAGCGTCTGGGGAGGGACCACAGATACGCAGTATTTT.

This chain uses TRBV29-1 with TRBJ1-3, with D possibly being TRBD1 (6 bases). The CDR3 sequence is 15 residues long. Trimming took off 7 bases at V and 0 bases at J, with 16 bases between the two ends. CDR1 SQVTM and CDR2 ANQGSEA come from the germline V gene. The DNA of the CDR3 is TGCAGCGCGTGGGCAGGGGAAAGCTCTGGAAACACCATATATTTT. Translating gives CSAWAGESSGNTIYF.

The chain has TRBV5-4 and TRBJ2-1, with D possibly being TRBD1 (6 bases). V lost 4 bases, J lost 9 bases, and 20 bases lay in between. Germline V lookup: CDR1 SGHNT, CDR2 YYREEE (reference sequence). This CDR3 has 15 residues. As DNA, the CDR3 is TGTGCCAGCAGCCACGGGACAAGCTCCTCGGGTGAGCAGTTCTTC. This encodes CASSHGTSSSGEQFF. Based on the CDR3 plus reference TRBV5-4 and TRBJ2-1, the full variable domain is ETGVTQSPTHLIKTRGQQVTLRCSSQSGHNTVSWYQQALGQGPQFIFQYYREEENGRGNFPPRFSGLQFPNYSSELNVNALELDDSALYLCASSHGTSSSGEQFFGPGTRLTVL.

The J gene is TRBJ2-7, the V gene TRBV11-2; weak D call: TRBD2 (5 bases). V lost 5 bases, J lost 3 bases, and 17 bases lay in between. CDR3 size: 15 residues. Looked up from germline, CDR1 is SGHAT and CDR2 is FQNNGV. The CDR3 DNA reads TGTGCCAGCAGCCCTTCGGGAAGGGATTTCTACGAGCAGTACTTC. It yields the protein CASSPSGRDFYEQYF.

CDR3 in DNA: TGTGCCAGCAGTGACGGCGGGGGCCGAACTGAAGCTTTCTTT. Translation gives CASSDGGGRTEAFF. The chain carries TRBV2 and TRBJ1-1, with D perhaps matching TRBD1 (6 bases). This CDR3 contains 14 residues. Germline loops: CDR1 SNHLY, CDR2 FYNNEI. The V end lost 3 bases, the J end lost 5 bases, and 13 bases lay between the germline ends.

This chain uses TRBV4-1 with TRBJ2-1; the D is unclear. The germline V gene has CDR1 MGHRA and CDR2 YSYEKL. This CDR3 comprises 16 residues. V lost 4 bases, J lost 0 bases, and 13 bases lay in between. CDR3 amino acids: CASSPATFLSYNEQFF. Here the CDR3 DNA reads TGCGCCAGCAGCCCAGCGACTTTCCTCTCCTACAATGAGCAGTTCTTC.

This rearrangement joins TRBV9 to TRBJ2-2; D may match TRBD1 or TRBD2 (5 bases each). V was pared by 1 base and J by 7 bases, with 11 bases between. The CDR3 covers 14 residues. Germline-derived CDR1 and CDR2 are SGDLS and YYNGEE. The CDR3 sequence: CASSVPVGDGELFF. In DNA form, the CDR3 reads TGTGCCAGCAGCGTACCGGTGGGGGACGGGGAGCTGTTTTTT. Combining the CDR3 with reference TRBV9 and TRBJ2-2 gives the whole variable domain DSGVTQTPKHLITATGQRVTLRCSPRSGDLSVYWYQQSLDQGLQFLIQYYNGEERAKGNILERFSAQQFPDLHSELNLSSLELGDSALYFCASSVPVGDGELFFGEGSRLTVL.

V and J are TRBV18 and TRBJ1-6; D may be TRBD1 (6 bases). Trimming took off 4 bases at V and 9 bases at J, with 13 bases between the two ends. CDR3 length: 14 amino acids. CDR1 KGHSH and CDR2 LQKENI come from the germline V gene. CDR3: CASSRNRVRSPLHF. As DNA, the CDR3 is TGTGCCAGCTCACGAAACAGGGTCCGTTCACCCCTCCACTTT.

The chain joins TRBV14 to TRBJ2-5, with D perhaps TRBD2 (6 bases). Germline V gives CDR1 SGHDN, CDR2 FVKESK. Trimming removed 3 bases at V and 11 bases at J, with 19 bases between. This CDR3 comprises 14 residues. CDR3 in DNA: TGTGCCAGCAGCCATAGGTTATATGCCGCGGGGCAGTACTTC. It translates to CASSHRLYAAGQYF. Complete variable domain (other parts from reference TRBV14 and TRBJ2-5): EAGVTQFPSHSVIEKGQTVTLRCDPISGHDNLYWYRRVMGKEIKFLLHFVKESKQDESGMPNNRFLAERTGGTYSTLKVQPAELEDSGVYFCASSHRLYAAGQYFGPGTRLLVL.

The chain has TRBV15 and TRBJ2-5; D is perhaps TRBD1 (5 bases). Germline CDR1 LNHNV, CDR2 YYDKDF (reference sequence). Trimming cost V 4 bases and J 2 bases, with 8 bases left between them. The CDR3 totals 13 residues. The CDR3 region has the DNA TGTGCCACCAGCACCTGGACACAAGAGACCCAGTACTTC. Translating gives CATSTWTQETQYF.

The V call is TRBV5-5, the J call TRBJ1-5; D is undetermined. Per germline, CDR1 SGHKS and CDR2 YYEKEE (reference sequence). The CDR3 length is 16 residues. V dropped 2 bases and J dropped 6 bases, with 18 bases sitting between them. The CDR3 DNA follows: TGTGCCAGCAGCTTATATGACACGGATGGAGGTCAGCCCCAGCATTTT. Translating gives CASSLYDTDGGQPQHF.

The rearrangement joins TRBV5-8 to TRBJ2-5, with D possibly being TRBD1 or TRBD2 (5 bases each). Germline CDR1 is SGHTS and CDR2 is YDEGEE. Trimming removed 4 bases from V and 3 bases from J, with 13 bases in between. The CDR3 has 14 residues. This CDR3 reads CASSPGWGKETQYF. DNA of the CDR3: TGTGCCAGCAGCCCTGGGTGGGGGAAAGAGACCCAGTACTTC. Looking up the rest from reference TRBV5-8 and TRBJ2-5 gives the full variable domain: EAGVTQSPTHLIKTRGQQATLRCSPISGHTSVYWYQQALGLGLQFLLWYDEGEERNRGNFPPRFSGRQFPNYSSELNVNALELEDSALYLCASSPGWGKETQYFGPGTRLLVL.

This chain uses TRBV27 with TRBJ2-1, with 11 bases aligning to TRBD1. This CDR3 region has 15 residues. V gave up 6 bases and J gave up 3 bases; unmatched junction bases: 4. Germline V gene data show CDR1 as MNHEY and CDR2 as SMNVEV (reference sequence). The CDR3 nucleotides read TGTGCCAGCAGACCCGGGACAGGGGGCTACAATGAGCAGTTCTTC. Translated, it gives CASRPGTGGYNEQFF.

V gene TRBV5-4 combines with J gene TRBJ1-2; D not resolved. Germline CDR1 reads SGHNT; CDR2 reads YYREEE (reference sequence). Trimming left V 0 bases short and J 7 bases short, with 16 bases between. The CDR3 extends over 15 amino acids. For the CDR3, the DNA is TGTGCCAGCAGCTTGGTGTCGCCCTTAACGAGTGGCTACACCTTC. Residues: CASSLVSPLTSGYTF.

CDR3 residues: CARSSTGPPYSGNTIYF. The CDR3 DNA reads as TGTGCCAGAAGCTCCACGGGTCCTCCATACTCTGGAAACACCATATATTTT. V usage is TRBV5-3 and J usage is TRBJ1-3; D ambiguous. TRBV5-3 is classed as an ORF, of uncertain function. The CDR3 has 17 amino acids. Trimming stripped 3 bases from V and 0 bases from J, with 16 bases between.

The CDR3 coding sequence is TGTGCCAGCGGTAAAGGCTCCTCTGGGGCCAACGTCCTGACTTTC. Translating gives CASGKGSSGANVLTF. The chain uses TRBV5-5 and TRBJ2-6, with D hard to call. CDR1 is SGHKS and CDR2 is YYEKEE in the germline V gene (reference sequence). V lost 7 bases to trimming and J lost 0 bases, with 11 bases between them. The CDR3 sequence is 15 residues long.